This entry features one T cell receptor (beta chain) sequence. The germline V gene encodes CDR1 SQVTM and CDR2 ANQGSEA. With 7 bases removed from V and 8 bases from J, the gap between germline ends came to 17 bases. This CDR3 comprises 12 residues. This record comes from a study of patients and donors after allogeneic stem cell transplantation. TCRdb independently ran MiXCR on the RT-PCR reads; one entry per CDR3 protein. This sample carries fewer than 250,000 distinct CDR3 sequences, roughly 13% of them seen once, and the ten largest clones take 11%. The sample taken for sequencing was blood, either unsorted or a sorted T cell fraction (not recorded which). The chain uses TRBV29-1 and TRBJ1-2, with D tentatively TRBD1 (5 bases). The sequence came from a human donor who was either an allogeneic HSCT recipient or a stem cell or donor lymphocyte infusion donor (not recorded which). It is not recorded whose cells these are; they may come from a transplant donor. The DNA for the CDR3 is TGCAGCGCAGATTCCGGGGGAGGAGGCTACACCTTC. This encodes CSADSGGGGYTF. Full variable domain (remainder filled in from reference TRBV29-1 and TRBJ1-2): SAVISQKPSRDICQRGTSLTIQCQVDSQVTMMFWYRQQPGQSLTLIATANQGSEATYESGFVIDKFPISRPNLTFSTLTVSNMSPEDSSIYLCSADSGGGGYTFGSGTRLTVV.